The 22 T cell receptor beta chains given below trace back to one sample, sequenced in a study of cytomegalovirus exposure and HLA in healthy donors. The PCR contained 60 Vbeta and 13 Jbeta primers. Sequencing was performed with immunoSEQ multiplex PCR; in TCRdb, only in-frame clones are kept and a portion is missing. This table lists 130,000 to 150,000 clones. The sample comprised PBMCs. The receptors stem from a male donor in good health and CMV-seronegative.

The chain recombines TRBV2 with TRBJ2-5; 7 bases map to TRBD2. This CDR3 is built from 17 residues. V trimming: 4 bases; J trimming: 1 base; junction bases outside the gene matches: 12. Germline V lookup: CDR1 SNHLY, CDR2 FYNNEI. The CDR3 region has the DNA TGTGCCAGCAGTGTGTATCGAGAAGCGGGGTTCCAAGAGACCCAGTACTTC. It codes for CASSVYREAGFQETQYF.

The chain links TRBV14 to TRBJ2-3, with TRBD2 identical over 13 bases. V lost 1 base and J lost 6; bases outside the gene matches: 1. Germline CDR1 reads SGHDN; CDR2 reads FVKESK. The CDR3 is 15 residues long. For the CDR3, the DNA is TGTGCCAGCAGCCAAGGGACTAGCGGGAGTGATACGCAGTATTTT. This gives the protein CASSQGTSGSDTQYF.

This chain connects TRBV19 to TRBJ2-1, with 11 bases lining up with TRBD2. The CDR3 totals 15 residues. CDR1 and CDR2 from the germline V gene are LNHDA and SQIVND (reference sequence). Trimming cost V 5 bases and J 4 bases; bases outside gene matches: 4. DNA of the CDR3: TGTGCCAGTAGTGACCCTAGCGGGGGGTACAATGAGCAGTTCTTC. The encoded protein is CASSDPSGGYNEQFF.

V usage is TRBV27 and J usage is TRBJ2-5, with TRBD2 matching 8 bases. Germline CDR1 is MNHEY and CDR2 is SMNVEV (reference sequence). The CDR3 loop spans 16 amino acids. V lost 4 bases to trimming and J lost 1 base; unmatched junction nucleotides: 8. CDR3 DNA sequence: TGTGCCAGCAGTTCCTCTAGCGGGTGGGGCCAAGAGACCCAGTACTTC. It specifies CASSSSSGWGQETQYF.

This chain uses TRBV11-2 with TRBJ1-2, with TRBD1 identical over 7 bases. The CDR3 is made up of 14 amino acids. The trim removed 5 bases at V and 6 bases at J, leaving 9 bases unmatched. Germline V gene data show CDR1 as SGHAT and CDR2 as FQNNGV. DNA for the CDR3: TGTGCCAGCAGCCTAACAGGGGCGGCAAATGGCTACACCTTC. Encoded protein: CASSLTGAANGYTF.

The rearrangement links TRBV6-6 to TRBJ1-4; D gene ambiguous. There are 12 residues in the CDR3. Germline V lookup: CDR1 MNHNY, CDR2 SVGAGI (reference sequence). Trimming shortened V by 8 bases and J by 7 bases, and 11 bases separated the two germline ends. Written as DNA, the CDR3 is TGTGCCAGCGGAGGAGGGCGTGAAAAACTGTTTTTT. Translation: CASGGGREKLFF.

The gene calls are TRBV27 and TRBJ1-5; 8 bases line up with TRBD1. The CDR3 spans 16 residues. Trimming cost V 5 bases and J 4 bases; bases outside gene matches: 10. Per germline, CDR1 MNHEY and CDR2 SMNVEV (reference sequence). CDR3 sequence reads: CASSLRTGKGNQPQHF. The CDR3 coding sequence is TGTGCCAGCAGTCTCAGGACAGGGAAGGGTAATCAGCCCCAGCATTTT.

The chain recombines TRBV18 with TRBJ1-3, with D perhaps TRBD1 (6 bases). V was clipped by 1 base and J by 0 bases, with 13 bases between them. Germline V gives CDR1 KGHSH, CDR2 LQKENI. The CDR3 length is 17 residues. The CDR3 sequence is CASSPRVTGVSGNTIYF. For the CDR3, the DNA is TGTGCCAGCTCACCACGGGTGACAGGCGTCTCTGGAAACACCATATATTTT.

CDR3 loop: CASSPEGTAYNQPQHF. CDR3 nucleotide sequence: TGTGCCAGCTCACCAGAAGGGACAGCCTACAATCAGCCCCAGCATTTT. This chain joins TRBV18 and TRBJ1-5; 7 positions match TRBD1. J was trimmed by 3 bases and V by 2 bases; bases with no gene match: 7. CDR1 and CDR2 from the germline V gene are KGHSH and LQKENI. The CDR3 consists of 16 residues.

The chain links TRBV30 to TRBJ2-6; 7 nucleotides align to TRBD1. Germline-derived CDR1 and CDR2 are GTSNPN and SVGIG (reference sequence). With V trimmed by 4 bases and J by 0 bases, 15 bases remained unmatched. The CDR3 loop spans 19 amino acids. CDR3 sequence: CAWTDRVGRDSSGANVLTF. CDR3 bases: TGTGCCTGGACCGACAGGGTAGGTCGGGATAGCTCTGGGGCCAACGTCCTGACTTTC.

CDR3 bases: TGTGCCAGCAGCTTGTGGGGGACAGGGTTGACTGAGCAGTTCTTC. This encodes CASSLWGTGLTEQFF. V and J are TRBV5-6 and TRBJ2-1; TRBD1 matches 9 bases. V lost 1 base and J lost 9; bases outside the gene matches: 8. The CDR3 is 15 residues long. Germline CDR1 and CDR2: SGHDT and YYEEEE.

This chain's CDR3 is CATSRDRRASSTDTQYF. DNA of the CDR3: TGTGCCACCAGCAGAGATCGGCGGGCCTCTAGCACAGATACGCAGTATTTT. This rearrangement joins TRBV15 to TRBJ2-3; D is possibly TRBD2 (5 bases). This CDR3 comprises 17 residues. The germline V and J ends were trimmed by 0 bases and 0 bases, with 13 bases remaining between them. From germline, CDR1 is LNHNV and CDR2 YYDKDF (reference sequence).

This sequence joins TRBV5-6 and TRBJ2-7; perhaps TRBD1 as D (6 bases). The germline gives CDR1 SGHDT, CDR2 YYEEEE. V was pared by 0 bases and J by 3 bases, with 19 bases between. The CDR3 contains 17 residues. The CDR3 reads CASSLDYLTGPHYEQYF. In DNA, the CDR3 is TGTGCCAGCAGCTTGGACTATTTGACAGGACCCCACTACGAGCAGTACTTC.

The chain has TRBV6-1 and TRBJ2-1; D might be TRBD1 (7 bases). This CDR3 is built from 14 residues. V lost 7 bases, J lost 6 bases, and 16 bases lay in between. Germline V CDR1 and CDR2: MNHNS, SASEGT. The CDR3 coding sequence is TGTGCCAGCACAGGAGGGGGCAAGGTCAATGAGCAGTTCTTC. It translates to CASTGGGKVNEQFF.

The rearrangement joins TRBV28 to TRBJ2-3; 7 nucleotides align to TRBD2. The J segment lost 6 bases and the V segment lost 2 bases, leaving 5 bases of the junction unmatched. Germline lookup yields CDR1 MDHEN and CDR2 SYDVKM. This CDR3 has 14 residues. The CDR3, as DNA: TGTGCCAGCAGTTTACCAAGCGGGGTGGATACGCAGTATTTT. Its translation is CASSLPSGVDTQYF.

This sequence joins TRBV30 and TRBJ2-1; TRBD2 matches at 7 bases. CDR1 and CDR2 (germline): GTSNPN, SVGIG (reference sequence). CDR3 length: 15 residues. J lost 4 bases, V lost 1 base, and 7 bases had no gene match. The CDR3 DNA is TGTGCCTGGAGTGAAGGGCGGGGGATTTACAATGAGCAGTTCTTC. It specifies CAWSEGRGIYNEQFF.

This chain uses TRBV15 with TRBJ2-7; D remains ambiguous. V shed 5 bases and J shed 5 bases, with 13 bases lying between them. The CDR3 totals 13 residues. Germline V gene sequence: CDR1 LNHNV, CDR2 YYDKDF (reference sequence). Here the CDR3 reads CATSSRRGDEQYF. CDR3 DNA sequence: TGTGCCACCAGCTCTCGAAGAGGAGACGAGCAGTACTTC.

This chain joins TRBV4-3 and TRBJ2-1; D is possibly TRBD2 (6 bases). The CDR3 is 16 residues long. V was clipped by 0 bases and J by 7 bases, with 16 bases between them. Germline V gene lookup returns CDR1 LGHNA and CDR2 YSLEER. In DNA form, the CDR3 reads TGCGCCAGCAGCCAAGATAGAACGGGGGTTAGGAATGAGCAGTTCTTC. It specifies CASSQDRTGVRNEQFF.

The chain carries TRBV7-8 and TRBJ2-6; the match to TRBD2 covers 13 bases. The CDR3 consists of 20 residues. Germline lookup yields CDR1 SGHVS and CDR2 FQNEAQ. V lost 1 base and J lost 2; bases outside the gene matches: 8. The CDR3 DNA sequence: TGTGCCAGCAGCTTAGTCCCGACTAGCGGGAGGCTCCCTGGGGCCAACGTCCTGACTTTC. Protein product: CASSLVPTSGRLPGANVLTF.

The rearrangement joins TRBV7-3 to TRBJ1-1, with unresolved D. Trimming pared 5 bases from V and 4 bases from J, leaving 14 bases between. This CDR3 spans 14 amino acids. Germline CDR1 reads SGHTA; CDR2 reads FQGTGA. CDR3 residues: CASSPRAVLTEAFF. The CDR3 DNA is TGTGCCAGCAGCCCGAGGGCAGTCCTCACTGAAGCTTTCTTT.

This chain links TRBV29-1 with TRBJ2-7; 11 positions agree with TRBD2. This CDR3 has 15 residues. CDR1 is SQVTM, CDR2 ANQGSEA, per germline. V lost 2 bases to trimming and J lost 6 bases; unmatched junction nucleotides: 9. The CDR3 coding sequence is TGCAGCGTTGAACATCTTACTAGCGGGAGTAGCGAGCAGTACTTC. Protein product: CSVEHLTSGSSEQYF.

This CDR3 is CASSILAGNYEQYF. CDR3 nucleotide sequence: TGTGCCAGTAGTATACTAGCGGGGAACTACGAGCAGTACTTC. The chain joins TRBV19 to TRBJ2-7; 9 nucleotides line up with TRBD2. Germline CDR1 and CDR2: LNHDA and SQIVND (reference sequence). This CDR3 region has 14 residues. V lost 2 bases and J lost 3; bases outside the gene matches: 2. Together with reference TRBV19 and TRBJ2-7, the CDR3 gives the full variable domain: DGGITQSPKYLFRKEGQNVTLSCEQNLNHDAMYWYRQDPGQGLRLIYYSQIVNDFQKGDIAEGYSVSREKKESFPLTVTSAQKNPTAFYLCASSILAGNYEQYFGPGTRLTVT.